The 22 T cell receptor beta chains below were found in one sample sequenced in a study of technical replicates of blood from a handful of donors. Measured with immunoSEQ multiplex PCR; TCRdb has only the in-frame clones, and not every one. The repertoire holds some 77,000 clones, around 86% seen once, with approximately 5% in the top ten. The sample taken for sequencing was PBMCs. These receptors were obtained from a human donor in good health. Some clones in this sample may be carry-over from other donors' samples.

The chain joins TRBV2 to TRBJ2-1, with TRBD2 matching 8 bases. CDR1 and CDR2 (germline): SNHLY, FYNNEI. The V gene end was trimmed by 7 bases and the J gene end by 7 bases; junction bases not matched to a gene: 15. This CDR3 region has 16 residues. The CDR3 here is CASKGVSGKNANEQFF. In DNA, the CDR3 is TGTGCCAGCAAGGGGGTTAGCGGGAAAAATGCGAATGAGCAGTTCTTC. Full variable domain (rest looked up from reference TRBV2 and TRBJ2-1): EPEVTQTPSHQVTQMGQEVILRCVPISNHLYFYWYRQILGQKVEFLVSFYNNEISEKSEIFDDQFSVERPDGSNFTLKIRSTKLEDSAMYFCASKGVSGKNANEQFFGPGTRLTVL.

The genes are TRBV4-1 and TRBJ2-7; D not resolved. The germline V gene encodes CDR1 MGHRA and CDR2 YSYEKL. CDR3 length: 14 amino acids. The germline V and J ends were trimmed by 4 bases and 5 bases, with 15 bases remaining between them. DNA for the CDR3: TGCGCCAGCAGCCCCCAGAATGGCTTCCACGAGCAGTACTTC. Translation: CASSPQNGFHEQYF.

The rearrangement uses TRBV19 and TRBJ2-7; 7 positions agree with TRBD1. The CDR3 length is 16 residues. CDR1 is LNHDA and CDR2 is SQIVND in the germline V gene (reference sequence). Germline trimming cut 5 bases from V and 1 base from J; bases unmatched to any gene: 11. Written as DNA, the CDR3 is TGTGCCAGTAGTCCAATCGGGACAGCTCATTCCTACGAGCAGTACTTC. Its protein product is CASSPIGTAHSYEQYF. The full variable domain, with the rest looked up from reference TRBV19 and TRBJ2-7, is DGGITQSPKYLFRKEGQNVTLSCEQNLNHDAMYWYRQDPGQGLRLIYYSQIVNDFQKGDIAEGYSVSREKKESFPLTVTSAQKNPTAFYLCASSPIGTAHSYEQYFGPGTRLTVT.

V gene TRBV30 combines with J gene TRBJ2-3, with a tentative D call TRBD1 (6 bases). The CDR3 consists of 16 residues. Trimming left V 1 base short and J 3 bases short, with 17 bases between. CDR1 and CDR2 (germline): GTSNPN, SVGIG (reference sequence). The CDR3 spells CAWSAGNGGATDTQYF. The CDR3 bases are TGTGCCTGGAGTGCGGGGAATGGGGGCGCGACAGATACGCAGTATTTT.

The chain is built from TRBV7-8 and TRBJ2-7; 7 bases are a match to TRBD2. The germline V gene has CDR1 SGHVS and CDR2 FQNEAQ. Trimming at V came to 3 bases and at J to 0 bases, leaving 5 bases not matched to a gene. The CDR3 contains 15 residues. For the CDR3, the DNA is TGTGCCAGCAGCTTTATAGCGGGTGTCTCCTACGAGCAGTACTTC. Residues: CASSFIAGVSYEQYF.

The chain has TRBV6-4 and TRBJ1-5, with D possibly TRBD1 on 5 matching bases. Germline V gene lookup returns CDR1 MRHNA and CDR2 SNTAGT. Trimming left V 7 bases short and J 0 bases short, with 19 bases between. The CDR3 has 17 amino acids. The CDR3 nucleotides are TGTGCCAGCACACGGACATCTGAGACATATAGCAATCAGCCCCAGCATTTT. This gives the protein CASTRTSETYSNQPQHF.

V gene TRBV4-2 combines with J gene TRBJ2-5, with 12 bases matching TRBD2. The length of the CDR3 is 18 residues. J lost 4 bases, V lost 0 bases, and 9 bases had no gene match. Germline CDR1 is LGHNA and CDR2 is YNFKEQ. The CDR3 loop reads CASSQDGASGRGRETQYF. The CDR3 nucleotides are TGTGCCAGCAGCCAAGACGGGGCTAGCGGGAGGGGACGAGAGACCCAGTACTTC.

V is TRBV19 and J is TRBJ1-6; D is uncertain. CDR1 is LNHDA, CDR2 SQIVND, per germline (reference sequence). V lost 5 bases, J lost 3 bases, and 17 bases lay in between. The CDR3 length is 17 residues. Here the CDR3 reads CASSSPAGQIYNSPLHF. Written as DNA, the CDR3 is TGTGCCAGTAGTTCCCCGGCGGGTCAAATCTATAATTCACCCCTCCACTTT.

The chain uses TRBV7-2 and TRBJ2-7; possible D gene TRBD2, 5 bases. V was shortened by 1 base and J by 4 bases, with 14 bases between the two germline ends. This CDR3 has 15 residues. Germline V gene lookup returns CDR1 SGHTA and CDR2 FQGNSA. CDR3 sequence reads: CASSLVLGAPYEQYF. In nucleotides, the CDR3 is TGTGCCAGCAGCTTAGTTTTGGGAGCGCCGTACGAGCAGTACTTC.

This clone has a handful of counts. V gene TRBV30 combines with J gene TRBJ2-5; 12 nucleotides line up with TRBD2. Losses at the gene ends were 1 base for V and 4 bases for J; bases not matched to a gene: 4. This CDR3 is 15 amino acids long. Per the germline V gene, CDR1 is GTSNPN and CDR2 is SVGIG (reference sequence). The CDR3 reads CAWSAWTSGTETQYF. The CDR3 nucleotides are TGTGCCTGGAGTGCCTGGACTAGCGGGACAGAGACCCAGTACTTC.

V is TRBV29-1 and J is TRBJ2-5; TRBD2 agrees at 7 bases. V shed 5 bases, J shed 2 bases, and the junction held 2 bases outside the gene matches. The CDR3 runs to 12 residues. The germline V gene encodes CDR1 SQVTM and CDR2 ANQGSEA. The DNA for the CDR3 is TGCAGCGTTCGACTAGCACAAGAGACCCAGTACTTC. It codes for CSVRLAQETQYF.

The V gene is TRBV7-9, the J gene TRBJ2-7; 8 bases are a match to TRBD1. This CDR3 comprises 17 residues. V lost 5 bases, J lost 6 bases, and 18 bases stayed unmatched. CDR1 and CDR2 (germline): SEHNR, FQNEAQ (reference sequence). CDR3 residues: CASSPWGVGRGRGEQYF. DNA for the CDR3: TGTGCCAGCAGCCCCTGGGGTGTGGGCAGGGGGCGAGGCGAGCAGTACTTC.

The chain links TRBV7-3 to TRBJ2-5, with 9 bases fitting TRBD1. In germline, CDR1 is SGHTA, CDR2 FQGTGA. The J segment lost 3 bases and the V segment lost 0 bases, leaving 2 bases of the junction unmatched. The CDR3 runs to 15 residues. The CDR3 DNA sequence: TGTGCCAGCAGCTTAACAGGGGACAGGGAAGAGACCCAGTACTTC. It codes for CASSLTGDREETQYF.

In its sample, this clone was seen once. V is TRBV6-5 and J is TRBJ1-2; D uncertain. Germline loops: CDR1 MNHEY, CDR2 SVGAGI. This CDR3 comprises 13 residues. Trimming took 6 bases from V and 5 from J, leaving 13 bases between them. In DNA form, the CDR3 reads TGTGCCAGCAGGCTCCGGGAAGATTATGGCTACACCTTC. This encodes CASRLREDYGYTF.

This chain connects TRBV5-4 to TRBJ2-2, with TRBD2 matching over 9 bases. The CDR3 has 16 amino acids. Germline CDR1 is SGHNT and CDR2 is YYREEE (reference sequence). V was clipped by 2 bases and J by 0 bases; unmatched bases: 2. The CDR3 DNA follows: TGTGCCAGCAGCTTTCAGCGGGGGGCGAACACCGGGGAGCTGTTTTTT. Translation: CASSFQRGANTGELFF.

The chain couples TRBV4-3 to TRBJ1-5; D perhaps matches TRBD1 (5 bases). In germline, CDR1 is LGHNA, CDR2 YSLEER. V gave up 0 bases and J gave up 11 bases, with 17 bases separating them. The length of the CDR3 is 15 residues. CDR3 nucleotides: TGCGCCAGCAGCCAAGAGCGGCAGGGTGCCGCGGCCCAGCATTTT. It codes for CASSQERQGAAAQHF.

The chain is built from TRBV6-5 and TRBJ2-3; 7 bases line up with TRBD2. V dropped 6 bases and J dropped 4; count of bases not matched to a gene: 4. The V gene's germline CDR1 is MNHEY and CDR2 SVGAGI. This CDR3 is built from 13 residues. CDR3 DNA: TGTGCCAGCAGGACCGGGAGGTCAGATACGCAGTATTTT. Translation: CASRTGRSDTQYF.

The V call is TRBV21-1, the J call TRBJ2-5; the listed D gene, TRBD2, was not tested against the DNA. TRBV21-1 is given as a pseudogene. This CDR3 has 15 amino acids. In nucleotides, the CDR3 is TGTGCCAGCAGCAAGGGCCTAGCGGGGCGAGAGACCCAGTACTTC. It encodes CASSKGLAGRETQYF.

The rearrangement links TRBV30 to TRBJ1-2, with D possibly TRBD1 on 6 matching bases. The CDR3 has 14 residues. Germline V gene sequence: CDR1 GTSNPN, CDR2 SVGIG (reference sequence). Trimming stripped 5 bases from V and 4 bases from J, with 17 bases between. The CDR3 loop reads CAWARGGGLYGYTF. CDR3 nucleotides: TGTGCCTGGGCCCGAGGGGGGGGCCTCTATGGCTACACCTTC.

The rearrangement uses TRBV4-2 and TRBJ2-7, with 9 bases fitting TRBD2. The CDR3 contains 16 residues. Germline assignment: CDR1 LGHNA and CDR2 YNFKEQ. Germline trimming cut 1 base from V and 3 bases from J; bases unmatched to any gene: 7. The CDR3 bases are TGTGCCAGCAGCCAAGCACCCCGACTAGCGGACTACGAGCAGTACTTC. Protein sequence: CASSQAPRLADYEQYF.

The chain links TRBV27 to TRBJ2-5; 8 nucleotides match TRBD1. V lost 6 bases to trimming and J lost 4 bases; unmatched junction nucleotides: 7. The CDR3 length is 14 residues. Germline assignment: CDR1 MNHEY and CDR2 SMNVEV (reference sequence). The CDR3 spells CASRPGTGRETQYF. The CDR3 DNA is TGTGCCAGCAGACCAGGGACAGGAAGAGAGACCCAGTACTTC.

The chain combines TRBV30 with TRBJ1-2; TRBD1 might be the D (6 bases). CDR3 length equals 13 residues. Looked up from germline, CDR1 is GTSNPN and CDR2 is SVGIG (reference sequence). V lost 4 bases, J lost 8 bases, and 17 bases lay in between. The CDR3 DNA reads TGTGCCTGGACTCAGAGGGGGTCAGTAGGCTACACCTTC. This gives the protein CAWTQRGSVGYTF.